This T cell receptor beta chain was documented in a study of cytomegalovirus exposure and HLA in healthy donors. Points from the study as a whole: Further analysis, carried out later, found HLA-associated TCR beta chains more clonally expanded than equally common other chains. Later on, a genetic analysis was performed. It linked a missense variant in DCLRE1C with V- and J-gene trimming of TCR beta.

Concerning this clone itself: Its target is not known.

The CDR3 covers 15 residues. The germline CDR1 and CDR2 sequences are SEHNR and FQNEAQ (reference sequence). The V end lost 0 bases, the J end lost 4 bases, and 10 bases lay between the germline ends. The study ran its PCR with 60 Vbeta and 13 Jbeta primers. Generated by immunoSEQ multiplex PCR, the TCRdb table keeps only in-frame clones and is missing some. The profile shows 110,000 or so clones, roughly 82% of them singletons. The material sequenced was PBMCs. V and J are TRBV7-9 and TRBJ2-1; the D gene is possibly TRBD1 (5 bases). This receptor was obtained from a man between 18 and 29 years old in good health and CMV-seropositive. In DNA, the CDR3 is TGTGCCAGCAGCTTAGCACAGGTCGGATACAATGAGCAGTTCTTC. Its translation is CASSLAQVGYNEQFF.